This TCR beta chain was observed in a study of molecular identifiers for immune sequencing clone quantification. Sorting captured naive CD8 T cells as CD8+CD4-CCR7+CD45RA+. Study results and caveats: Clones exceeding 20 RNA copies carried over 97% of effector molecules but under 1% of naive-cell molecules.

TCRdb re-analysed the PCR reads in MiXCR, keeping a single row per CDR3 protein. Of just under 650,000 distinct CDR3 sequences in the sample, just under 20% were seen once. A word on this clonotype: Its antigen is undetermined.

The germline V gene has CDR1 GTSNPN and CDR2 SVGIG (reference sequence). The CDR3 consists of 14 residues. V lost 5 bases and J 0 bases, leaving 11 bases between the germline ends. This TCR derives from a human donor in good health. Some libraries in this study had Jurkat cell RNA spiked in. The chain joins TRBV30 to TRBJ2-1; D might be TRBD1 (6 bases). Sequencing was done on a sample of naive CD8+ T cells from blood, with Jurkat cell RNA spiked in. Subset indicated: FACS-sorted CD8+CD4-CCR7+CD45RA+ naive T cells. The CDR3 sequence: CAWGQGSSYNEQFF. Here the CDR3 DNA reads TGTGCCTGGGGCCAGGGGAGCTCCTACAATGAGCAGTTCTTC. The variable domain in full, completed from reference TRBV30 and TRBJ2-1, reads SQTIHQWPATLVQPVGSPLSLECTVEGTSNPNLYWYRQAAGRGLQLLFYSVGIGQISSEVPQNLSASRPQDRQFILSSKKLLLSDSGFYLCAWGQGSSYNEQFFGPGTRLTVL.